The sequence of this T cell receptor beta chain was determined in a study of blood T cell repertoires in COVID-19. Study overall: From the United States, Italy and Spain came samples of acute and convalescent COVID-19. The analysed material was cDNA or gDNA that came from T cells, B-cell-depleted T cells, or PBMCs.

With V trimmed by 6 bases and J by 8 bases, 10 bases remained unmatched. This CDR3 is 14 amino acids long. Germline-derived CDR1 and CDR2 are MNHNY and SVGAGI (reference sequence). Under the authors' procedure: It was from reference gene primer amplification that nucleated cell counts were estimated. Sequencing was performed with immunoSEQ multiplex PCR; in TCRdb, only in-frame clones are kept and a portion is missing. That table supplies the V and J calls and clone size; D and trimming were determined from the DNA. Of about 94,000 clones detected, around three quarters appear once; the ten largest clones hold about a fifth.

Material for sequencing was peripheral blood. V gene TRBV6-6 combines with J gene TRBJ1-2, with 9 bases identical to TRBD1. This TCR derives from a woman of 80 years or more with acute or convalescent COVID-19. Here the CDR3 reads CASRSQDRGYGYTF. The CDR3 DNA sequence: TGTGCCAGCAGATCCCAGGACAGGGGCTACGGCTACACCTTC.